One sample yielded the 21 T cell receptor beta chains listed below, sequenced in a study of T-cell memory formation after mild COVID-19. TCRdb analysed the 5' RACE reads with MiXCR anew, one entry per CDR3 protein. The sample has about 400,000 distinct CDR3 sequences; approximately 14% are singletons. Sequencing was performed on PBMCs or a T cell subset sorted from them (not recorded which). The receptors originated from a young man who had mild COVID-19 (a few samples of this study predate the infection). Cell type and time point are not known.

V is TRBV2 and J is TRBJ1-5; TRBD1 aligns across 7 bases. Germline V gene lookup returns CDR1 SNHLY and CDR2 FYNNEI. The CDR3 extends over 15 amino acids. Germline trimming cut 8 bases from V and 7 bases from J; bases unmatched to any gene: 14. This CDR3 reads CASHGRQGSRQPQHF. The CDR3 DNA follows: TGTGCCAGCCACGGCAGACAGGGTAGTAGACAGCCCCAGCATTTT.

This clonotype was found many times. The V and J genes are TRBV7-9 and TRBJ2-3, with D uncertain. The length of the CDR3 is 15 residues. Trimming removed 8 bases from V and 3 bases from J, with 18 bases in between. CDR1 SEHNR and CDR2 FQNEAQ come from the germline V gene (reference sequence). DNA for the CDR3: TGTGCCAGCGGTCCGAGAGGTTTTGGGACAGATACGCAGTATTTT. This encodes CASGPRGFGTDTQYF.

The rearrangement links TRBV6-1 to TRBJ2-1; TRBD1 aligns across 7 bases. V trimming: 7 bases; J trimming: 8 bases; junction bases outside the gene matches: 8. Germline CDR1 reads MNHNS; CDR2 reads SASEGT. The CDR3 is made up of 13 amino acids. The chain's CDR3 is CASIKGAGDEQFF. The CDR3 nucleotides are TGTGCCAGCATTAAGGGGGCAGGCGATGAGCAGTTCTTC.

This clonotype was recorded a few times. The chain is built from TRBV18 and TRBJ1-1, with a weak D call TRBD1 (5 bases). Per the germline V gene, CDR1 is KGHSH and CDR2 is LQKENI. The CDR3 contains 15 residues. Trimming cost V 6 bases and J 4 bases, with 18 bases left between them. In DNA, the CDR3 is TGTGCCAGCTCGCAAGAACCGGGACGGTCCACTGAAGCTTTCTTT. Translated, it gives CASSQEPGRSTEAFF.

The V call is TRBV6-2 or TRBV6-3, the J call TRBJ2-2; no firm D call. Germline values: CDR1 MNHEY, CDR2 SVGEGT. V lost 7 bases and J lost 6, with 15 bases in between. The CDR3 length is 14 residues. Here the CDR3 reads CASTPSNVAGELFF. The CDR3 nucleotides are TGTGCCAGCACCCCCTCCAACGTCGCCGGGGAGCTGTTTTTT.

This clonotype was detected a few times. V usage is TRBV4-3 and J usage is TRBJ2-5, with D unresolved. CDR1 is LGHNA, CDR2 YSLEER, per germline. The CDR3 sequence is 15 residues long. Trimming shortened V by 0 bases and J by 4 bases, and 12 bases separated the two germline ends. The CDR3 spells CASSQDWGSSETQYF. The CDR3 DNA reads TGCGCCAGCAGCCAAGATTGGGGATCTTCAGAGACCCAGTACTTC.

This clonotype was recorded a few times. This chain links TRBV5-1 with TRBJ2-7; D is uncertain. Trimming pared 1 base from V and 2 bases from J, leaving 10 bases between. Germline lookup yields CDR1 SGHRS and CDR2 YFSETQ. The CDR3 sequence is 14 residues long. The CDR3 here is CASSLFAETYEQYF. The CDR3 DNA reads TGCGCCAGCAGCTTGTTTGCAGAAACCTACGAGCAGTACTTC.

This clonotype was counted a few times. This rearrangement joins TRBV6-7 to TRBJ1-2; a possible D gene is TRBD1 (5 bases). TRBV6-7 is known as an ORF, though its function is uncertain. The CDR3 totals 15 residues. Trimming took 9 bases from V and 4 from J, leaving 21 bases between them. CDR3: CASRGSRDRPYGYTF. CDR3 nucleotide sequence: TGTGCCAGTCGGGGAAGCCGGGACCGCCCCTATGGCTACACCTTC.

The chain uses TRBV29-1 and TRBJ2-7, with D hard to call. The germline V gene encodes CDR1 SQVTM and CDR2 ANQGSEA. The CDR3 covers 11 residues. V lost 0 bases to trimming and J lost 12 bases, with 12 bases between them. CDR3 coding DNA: TGCAGCGTTGAAGATCGGCAGGTCCGGTACGTC. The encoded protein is CSVEDRQVRYV.

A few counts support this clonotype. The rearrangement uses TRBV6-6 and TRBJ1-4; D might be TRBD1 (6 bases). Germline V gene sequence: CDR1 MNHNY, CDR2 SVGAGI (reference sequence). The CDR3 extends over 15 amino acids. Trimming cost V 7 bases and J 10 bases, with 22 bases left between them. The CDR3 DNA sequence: TGTGCCAGCAAAATAGAACAGGGCGGGCTTGGAAAACTGTTTTTT. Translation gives CASKIEQGGLGKLFF.

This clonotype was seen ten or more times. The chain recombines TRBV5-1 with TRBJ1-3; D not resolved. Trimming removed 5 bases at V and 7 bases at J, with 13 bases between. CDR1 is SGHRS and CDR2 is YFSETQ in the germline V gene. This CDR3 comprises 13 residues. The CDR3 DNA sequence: TGCGCCAGCAGGACGGAGCCGGTGAACACCATATATTTT. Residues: CASRTEPVNTIYF.

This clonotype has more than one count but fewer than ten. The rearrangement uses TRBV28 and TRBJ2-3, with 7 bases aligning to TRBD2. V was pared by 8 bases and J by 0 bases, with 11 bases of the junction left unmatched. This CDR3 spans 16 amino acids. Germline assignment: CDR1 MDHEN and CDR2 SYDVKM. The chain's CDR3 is CASPPPGGGSTDTQYF. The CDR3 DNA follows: TGTGCCAGCCCCCCCCCGGGCGGGGGTAGCACAGATACGCAGTATTTT.

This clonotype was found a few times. The CDR3 DNA reads as TGTGCCAGCAGTTCGATTGGGGGTTCACCCCTCCACTTT. Its protein product is CASSSIGGSPLHF. The chain employs TRBV6-5 and TRBJ1-6; possible D gene TRBD1, 5 bases. In germline, CDR1 is MNHEY, CDR2 SVGAGI. Between the trimmed V and J ends, which lost 4 bases and 9 bases, there was a span of 10 bases. The length of the CDR3 is 13 residues.

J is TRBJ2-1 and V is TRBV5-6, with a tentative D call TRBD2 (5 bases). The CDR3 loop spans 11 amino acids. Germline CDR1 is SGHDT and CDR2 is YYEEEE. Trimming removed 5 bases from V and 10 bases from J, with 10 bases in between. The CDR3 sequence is CASSWESEQFF. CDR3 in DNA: TGTGCCAGCAGTTGGGAGAGCGAGCAGTTCTTC.

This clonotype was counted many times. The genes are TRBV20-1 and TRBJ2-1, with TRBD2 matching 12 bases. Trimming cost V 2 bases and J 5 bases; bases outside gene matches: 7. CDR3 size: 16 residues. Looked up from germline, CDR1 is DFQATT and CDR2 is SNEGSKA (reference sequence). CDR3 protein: CSARRRLAGANNEQFF. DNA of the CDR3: TGCAGTGCTAGACGACGACTAGCGGGGGCCAACAATGAGCAGTTCTTC.

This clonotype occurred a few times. The CDR3 DNA sequence: TGTGCCAGCAGTTACAAGATTGGATGGGGGGGTCAGGAGGACTACGAGCAGTACGTC. Amino acids: CASSYKIGWGGQEDYEQYV. The chain joins TRBV6-2 or TRBV6-3 to TRBJ2-7; TRBD2 aligns across 7 bases. The CDR3 contains 19 residues. Losses at the gene ends were 2 bases for V and 3 bases for J; bases not matched to a gene: 19. Germline CDR1 reads MNHEY; CDR2 reads SVGEGT.

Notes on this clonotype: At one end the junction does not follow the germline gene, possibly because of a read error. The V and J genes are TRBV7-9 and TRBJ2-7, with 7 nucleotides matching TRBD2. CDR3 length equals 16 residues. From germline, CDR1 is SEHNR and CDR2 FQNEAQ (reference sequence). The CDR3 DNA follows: TGTGCCAGCAGCCCCGGAACTAGCGTTCCCTCCGACGAGCAGTACTTC. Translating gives CASSPGTSVPSDEQYF.

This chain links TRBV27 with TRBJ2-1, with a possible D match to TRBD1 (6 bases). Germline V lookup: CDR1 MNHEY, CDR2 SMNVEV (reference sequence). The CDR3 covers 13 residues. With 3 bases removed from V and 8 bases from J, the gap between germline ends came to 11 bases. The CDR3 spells CASSFLQGHEQFF. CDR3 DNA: TGTGCCAGCAGTTTCCTACAGGGCCATGAGCAGTTCTTC.

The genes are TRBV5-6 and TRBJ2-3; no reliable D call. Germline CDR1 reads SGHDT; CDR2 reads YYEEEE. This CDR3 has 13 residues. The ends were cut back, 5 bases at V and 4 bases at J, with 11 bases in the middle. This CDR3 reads CASRKLGADTQYF. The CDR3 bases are TGTGCCAGCAGAAAGCTAGGAGCAGATACGCAGTATTTT.

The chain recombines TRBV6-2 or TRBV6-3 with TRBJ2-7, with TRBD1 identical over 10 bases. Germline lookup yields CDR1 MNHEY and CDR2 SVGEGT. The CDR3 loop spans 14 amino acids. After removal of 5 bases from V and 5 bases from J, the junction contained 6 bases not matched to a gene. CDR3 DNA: TGTGCCAGCAGTATCCGACAGGGGGCCAACGAGCAGTACGTC. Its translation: CASSIRQGANEQYV.

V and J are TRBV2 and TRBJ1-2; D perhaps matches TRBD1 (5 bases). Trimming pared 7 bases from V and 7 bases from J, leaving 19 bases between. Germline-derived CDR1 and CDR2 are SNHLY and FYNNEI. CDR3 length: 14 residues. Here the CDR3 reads CASTVVGGRGGYTF. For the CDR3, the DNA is TGTGCCAGCACCGTAGTGGGGGGACGGGGTGGCTACACCTTC.